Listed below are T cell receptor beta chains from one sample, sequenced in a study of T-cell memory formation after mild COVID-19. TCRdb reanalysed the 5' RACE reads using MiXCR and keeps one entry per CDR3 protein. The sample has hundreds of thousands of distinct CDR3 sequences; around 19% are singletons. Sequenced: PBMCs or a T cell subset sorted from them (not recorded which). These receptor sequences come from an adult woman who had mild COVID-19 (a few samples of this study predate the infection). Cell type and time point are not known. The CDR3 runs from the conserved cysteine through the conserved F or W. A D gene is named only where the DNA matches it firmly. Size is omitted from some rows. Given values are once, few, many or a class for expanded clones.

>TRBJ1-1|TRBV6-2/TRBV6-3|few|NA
CASSGNVQAGTEAFF
TGTGCCAGCAGTGGGAATGTACAGGCGGGCACTGAAGCTTTCTTT
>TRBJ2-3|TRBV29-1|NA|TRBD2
CSVESAGGVDTQYF
TGCAGCGTTGAGTCAGCGGGAGGCGTAGATACGCAGTATTTT
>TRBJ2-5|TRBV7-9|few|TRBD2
CASSKGTSGQETQYF
TGTGCCAGCAGCAAGGGGACTAGCGGCCAAGAGACCCAGTACTTC
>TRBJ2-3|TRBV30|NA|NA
CAWSASGRLADTQYF
TGTGCCTGGAGTGCCTCTGGCCGTCTGGCAGATACGCAGTATTTT
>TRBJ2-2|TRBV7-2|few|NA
CASSLEGQGVIGELFF
TGTGCCAGCAGCTTAGAAGGGCAGGGAGTTATCGGGGAGCTGTTTTTT
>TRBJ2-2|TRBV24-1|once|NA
CATSSSTGTDGELFF
TGTGCCACCAGTTCTTCCACCGGGACGGACGGGGAGCTGTTTTTT
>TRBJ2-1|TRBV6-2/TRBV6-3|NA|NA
CASSYAGYGRMGHNEQFF
TGTGCCAGCAGTTACGCGGGGTATGGGAGAATGGGGCACAATGAGCAGTTCTTC
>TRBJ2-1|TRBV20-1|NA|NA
CSARAPRGPYNEQFF
TGCAGTGCTAGAGCCCCCAGGGGACCCTACAATGAGCAGTTCTTC
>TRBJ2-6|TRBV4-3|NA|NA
CASSQGKDLGANVLTF
TGCGCCAGCAGCCAAGGAAAGGATTTGGGGGCCAACGTCCTGACTTTC
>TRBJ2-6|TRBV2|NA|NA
CASSEAGGFSGANVLTF
TGTGCCAGCAGTGAAGCTGGGGGCTTCTCTGGGGCCAACGTCCTGACTTTC
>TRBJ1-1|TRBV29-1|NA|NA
CSVEQPMNTEAFF
TGCAGCGTTGAACAGCCCATGAACACTGAAGCTTTCTTT
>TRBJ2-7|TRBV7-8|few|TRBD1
CASSLTGGRDEQYF
TGTGCCAGCAGCCTGACAGGGGGCCGAGACGAGCAGTACTTC
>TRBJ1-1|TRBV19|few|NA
CASSIGLEAFF
TGTGCCAGTAGTATTGGGCTTGAAGCTTTCTTT
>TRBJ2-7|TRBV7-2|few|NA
CASSPPGALYEQYF
TGTGCCAGCAGCCCCCCGGGGGCGCTTTACGAGCAGTACTTC
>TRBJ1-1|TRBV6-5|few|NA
CASSYVDSANTEAFF
TGTGCCAGCAGTTACGTCGACAGCGCGAACACTGAAGCTTTCTTT
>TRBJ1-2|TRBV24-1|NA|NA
CATSPTGNYGYTF
TGTGCCACCAGCCCTACAGGGAACTATGGCTACACCTTC
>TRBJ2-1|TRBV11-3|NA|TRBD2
CASSPRGTSGMMSSYNEQFF
TGTGCCAGCAGCCCAAGGGGGACTAGCGGGATGATGAGCTCCTACAATGAGCAGTTCTTC
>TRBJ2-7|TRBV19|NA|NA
CASSPSLGDYEQYF
TGTGCCAGTAGTCCGTCCCTAGGGGACTACGAGCAGTACTTC
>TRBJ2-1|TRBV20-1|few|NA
CSAEIYNEQFF
TGCAGTGCTGAAATCTACAATGAGCAGTTCTTC
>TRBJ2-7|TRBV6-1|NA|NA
CATGARPETYEQYF
TGTGCCACGGGTGCGAGGCCGGAGACCTACGAGCAGTACTTC
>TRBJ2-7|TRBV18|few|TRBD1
CASSKTTGDTYEQYF
TGTGCCAGCTCTAAAACCACAGGGGACACTTACGAGCAGTACTTC
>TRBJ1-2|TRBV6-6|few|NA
CASSLTGQNYGYTF
TGTGCCAGCAGCCTTACAGGGCAAAACTATGGCTACACCTTC
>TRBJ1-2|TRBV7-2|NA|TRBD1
CASSIGTGGSYGYTF
TGTGCCAGCAGCATCGGGACAGGGGGTAGCTATGGCTACACCTTC
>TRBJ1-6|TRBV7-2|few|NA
CASSLLFSSYNSPLHF
TGTGCCAGCAGCTTATTGTTTAGCTCCTATAATTCACCCCTCCACTTT
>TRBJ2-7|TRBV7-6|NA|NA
CASTRGGGSSDEQYF
TGTGCCAGCACCAGAGGGGGTGGAAGTTCGGACGAGCAGTACTTC
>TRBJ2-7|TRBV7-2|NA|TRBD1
CASRRQTGELGYEQYF
TGTGCCAGCAGACGACAGACAGGGGAGCTTGGCTACGAGCAGTACTTC
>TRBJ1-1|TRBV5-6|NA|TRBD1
CASSTRQGLGTEAFF
TGTGCCAGCAGCACAAGACAGGGGTTGGGAACTGAAGCTTTCTTT
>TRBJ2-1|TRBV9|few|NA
CASSVEGGGHNEQFF
TGTGCCAGCAGCGTAGAGGGCGGTGGACACAATGAGCAGTTCTTC
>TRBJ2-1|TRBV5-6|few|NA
CASSLNVFSEQFF
TGTGCCAGCAGCTTGAACGTATTTAGTGAGCAGTTCTTC
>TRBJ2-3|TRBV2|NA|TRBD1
CASSERQGGSTDTQYF
TGTGCCAGCAGTGAACGACAGGGGGGAAGCACAGATACGCAGTATTTT
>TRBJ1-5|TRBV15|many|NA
CATSRGLGDGGNQPQHF
TGTGCCACCAGCAGAGGCTTGGGGGATGGAGGCAATCAGCCCCAGCATTTT
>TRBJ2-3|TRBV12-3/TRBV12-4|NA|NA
CASSPGPRSQYF
TGTGCCAGCAGCCCGGGACCGCGATCGCAGTATTTT
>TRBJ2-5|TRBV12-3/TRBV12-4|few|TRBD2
CASRRLAGVETQYF
TGTGCCAGCAGGCGACTAGCGGGAGTAGAGACCCAGTACTTC
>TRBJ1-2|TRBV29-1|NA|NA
CSVVLGPDSSGGYTF
TGCAGCGTTGTTCTAGGCCCTGACAGCTCCGGGGGCTACACCTTC
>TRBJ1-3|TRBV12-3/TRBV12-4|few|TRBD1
CASSPLRTGLPSGNTIYF
TGTGCCAGCAGCCCGCTGAGGACAGGGTTGCCCTCTGGAAACACCATATATTTT
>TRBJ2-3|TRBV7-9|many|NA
CASSSGRGFGDTQYF
TGTGCCAGCAGCTCCGGCCGGGGGTTTGGGGATACGCAGTATTTT
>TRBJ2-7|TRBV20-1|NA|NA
CSARVDATYEQYF
TGCAGTGCTAGAGTGGACGCCACCTACGAGCAGTACTTC
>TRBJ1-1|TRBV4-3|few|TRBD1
CASSQGSAGGYTEAFF
TGCGCCAGCAGCCAAGGTTCGGCAGGGGGGTACACTGAAGCTTTCTTT
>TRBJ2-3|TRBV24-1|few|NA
CATSEPGLVSTDTQYF
TGTGCCACCAGTGAGCCGGGACTTGTAAGCACAGATACGCAGTATTTT
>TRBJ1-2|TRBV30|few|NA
CAWSVLEGNYGYTF
TGTGCCTGGAGTGTACTGGAGGGGAACTATGGCTACACCTTC
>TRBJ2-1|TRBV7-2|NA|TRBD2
CASSLRGGGGSGEQFF
TGTGCCAGCAGCCTCCGCGGAGGCGGGGGATCCGGTGAGCAGTTCTTC